The 3 T cell receptor beta chains below were found in one sample sequenced in a study of regulatory T cells in long-lasting Graves disease. Building the TCR beta libraries relied on iRepertoire HTBI primers, and CDR3 regions underwent Arm-PCR. TCRdb redid the calling of the multiplex PCR reads with MiXCR, one entry per CDR3 protein. The sample lists a few hundred thousand distinct CDR3 sequences, 15% to 20% occurring once. Time point described: newly diagnosed GD, antithyroid drugs for less than 3 months. RNA from PBMCs was the source of the TCR library. Material: peripheral blood mononuclear cells (PBMCs), obtained at new diagnosis, from a patient treated with antithyroid drugs. These receptors came from a female donor with Graves disease.

This clonotype has a count of ten or more. This chain links TRBV20-1 with TRBJ1-1, with D uncertain. Germline assignment: CDR1 DFQATT and CDR2 SNEGSKA (reference sequence). V lost 2 bases and J lost 6, with 7 bases in between. The CDR3 length is 11 residues. DNA of the CDR3: TGCAGTGCTAGATCGGCCCCTGAAGCTTTCTTT. Translating it yields CSARSAPEAFF.

This clonotype was observed many times. The V call is TRBV19, the J call TRBJ2-5; D might be TRBD1 (5 bases). CDR1 and CDR2 from the germline V gene are LNHDA and SQIVND (reference sequence). The ends were cut back, 5 bases at V and 1 base at J, with 11 bases in the middle. The CDR3 spans 14 residues. Here the CDR3 reads CASSFQGLQETQYF. The CDR3 coding sequence is TGTGCCAGTAGTTTCCAGGGCCTCCAAGAGACCCAGTACTTC.

The table lists this clonotype with many counts. This chain connects TRBV20-1 to TRBJ2-5; D is ambiguous. Germline values: CDR1 DFQATT, CDR2 SNEGSKA (reference sequence). The CDR3 consists of 13 residues. The V and J ends lost 5 bases and 3 bases respectively, with 13 bases between them. CDR3 loop: CSAVELSEETQYF. Written as DNA, the CDR3 is TGCAGTGCTGTGGAATTGTCGGAAGAGACCCAGTACTTC.